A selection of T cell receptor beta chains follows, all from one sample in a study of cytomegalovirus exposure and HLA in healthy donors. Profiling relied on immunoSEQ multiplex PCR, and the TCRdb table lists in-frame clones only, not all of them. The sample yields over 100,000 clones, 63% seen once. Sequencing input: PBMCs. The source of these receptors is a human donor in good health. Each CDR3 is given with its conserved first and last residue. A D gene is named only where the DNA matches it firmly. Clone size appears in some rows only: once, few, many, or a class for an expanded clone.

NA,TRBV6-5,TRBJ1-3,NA,TGTGCCAGCAGTTACGCGACTGGAAACACCATATATTTT,CASSYATGNTIYF
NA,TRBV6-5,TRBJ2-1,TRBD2,TGTGCCAGCGGGTATAGCGGGCCCCACAATGAGCAGTTCTTC,CASGYSGPHNEQFF
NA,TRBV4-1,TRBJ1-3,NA,TGCGCCAGCAGCCAAGAAAGTCACCAAGCCTCTGGAAACACCATATATTTT,CASSQESHQASGNTIYF
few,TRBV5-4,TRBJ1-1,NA,TGTGCCAGCAGGGACATATTTTTTTCCCCCACTGAAGCTTTCTTT,CASRDIFFSPTEAFF
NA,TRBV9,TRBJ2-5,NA,TGTGCCAGCAGCGTAGGTTCCGTCTCCGGGGAGACCCAGTACTTC,CASSVGSVSGETQYF
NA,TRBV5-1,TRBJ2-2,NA,TGCGCCAGCAGCTTGAACAGGGCGTTCGGGGAGCTGTTTTTT,CASSLNRAFGELFF
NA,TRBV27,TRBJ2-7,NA,TGTGCCAGCGCCTGGGGGGCGGGAGTTTCCTACGAGCAGTACTTC,CASAWGAGVSYEQYF
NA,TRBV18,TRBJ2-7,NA,TGTGCCAGCTCACCAGGCAGATCCTACGAGCAGTACTTC,CASSPGRSYEQYF
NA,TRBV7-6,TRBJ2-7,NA,TGTGCCAGCAGCTCCGGCGACAGGCCCTACGAGCAGTACTTC,CASSSGDRPYEQYF
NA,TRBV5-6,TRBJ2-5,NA,TGTGCCAGCAGCTTGGGGCTTTCGCGGGTAGAGACCCAGTACTTC,CASSLGLSRVETQYF
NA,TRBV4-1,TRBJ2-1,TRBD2,TGCGCCAGCAGCCAAGATCCAGGGCTAGCGGGGGAGCAGTTCTTC,CASSQDPGLAGEQFF
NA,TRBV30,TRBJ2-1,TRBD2,TGTGCCTGGAGTGTACCGCGGGAGGGGAATGAGCAGTTCTTC,CAWSVPREGNEQFF
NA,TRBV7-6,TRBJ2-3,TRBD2,TGTGCCAGCAGCTTAGATAGCGGGAGAAGTACAGATACGCAGTATTTT,CASSLDSGRSTDTQYF
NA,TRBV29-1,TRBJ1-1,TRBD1,TGCAGCGCTGTGGGACAGGGGATAACTGAAGCTTTCTTT,CSAVGQGITEAFF
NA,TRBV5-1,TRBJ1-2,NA,TGCGCCAGCAGCGTTCAGGGGAGCTATGGCTACACCTTC,CASSVQGSYGYTF
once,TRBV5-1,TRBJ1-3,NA,TGCGCCAGCACCTCCGGGAGCTCTGGAAACACCATATATTTT,CASTSGSSGNTIYF
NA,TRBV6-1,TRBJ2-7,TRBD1,TGTGCCAGCAGCGCCGACAGGGTATCCTACGAGCAGTACTTC,CASSADRVSYEQYF
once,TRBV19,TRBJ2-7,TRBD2,TGTGCCAGTAGTATAGGACTAGCGGGTGATTCCTACGAGCAGTACTTC,CASSIGLAGDSYEQYF
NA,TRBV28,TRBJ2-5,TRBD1,TGTGCCAGCAGCCCTTCTGGGACAGGAGGGGAAGAGACCCAGTACTTC,CASSPSGTGGEETQYF
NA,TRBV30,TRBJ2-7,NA,TGTGCCTGCCGAAAAGGGGCGTCCTACGAGCAGTACTTC,CACRKGASYEQYF
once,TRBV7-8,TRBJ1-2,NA,TGTGCCAGCAGCAAGGACAAGAACTATGGCTACACCTTC,CASSKDKNYGYTF
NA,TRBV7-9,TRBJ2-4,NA,TGTGCCAGCAGCTTACTAGGGGTGTTGGACATTCAGTACTTC,CASSLLGVLDIQYF
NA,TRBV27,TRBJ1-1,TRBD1,TGTGCCAGCAGCCTCAGACAGGGTCAAGGTCTGAACACTGAAGCTTTCTTT,CASSLRQGQGLNTEAFF
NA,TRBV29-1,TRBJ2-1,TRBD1,TGCAGCGTTGGCCCCCAGGGGGAGTACAATGAGCAGTTCTTC,CSVGPQGEYNEQFF
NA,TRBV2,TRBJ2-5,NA,TGTGCCAGCAGTGAGGGGGGAGAGACCCAGTACTTC,CASSEGGETQYF
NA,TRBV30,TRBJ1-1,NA,TGTGCCCGTCAAAAAGGGCAGGGGCATGAAGCTTTCTTT,CARQKGQGHEAFF